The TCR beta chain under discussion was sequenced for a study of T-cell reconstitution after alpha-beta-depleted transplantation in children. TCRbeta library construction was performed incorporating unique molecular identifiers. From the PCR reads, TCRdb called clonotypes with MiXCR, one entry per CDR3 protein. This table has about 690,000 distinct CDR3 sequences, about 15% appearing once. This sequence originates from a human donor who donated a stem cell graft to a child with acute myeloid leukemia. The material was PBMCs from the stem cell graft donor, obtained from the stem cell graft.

CDR3 loop: CASREGSSYEQYV. Written as DNA, the CDR3 is TGCGCCAGCAGAGAGGGGAGCTCCTACGAGCAGTACGTC. V usage is TRBV10-2 and J usage is TRBJ2-7, with D possibly called TRBD1 or TRBD2 (5 bases each). V lost 6 bases and J lost 0, with 9 bases in between. The CDR3 contains 13 residues. Germline lookup yields CDR1 WSHSY and CDR2 SAAADI.